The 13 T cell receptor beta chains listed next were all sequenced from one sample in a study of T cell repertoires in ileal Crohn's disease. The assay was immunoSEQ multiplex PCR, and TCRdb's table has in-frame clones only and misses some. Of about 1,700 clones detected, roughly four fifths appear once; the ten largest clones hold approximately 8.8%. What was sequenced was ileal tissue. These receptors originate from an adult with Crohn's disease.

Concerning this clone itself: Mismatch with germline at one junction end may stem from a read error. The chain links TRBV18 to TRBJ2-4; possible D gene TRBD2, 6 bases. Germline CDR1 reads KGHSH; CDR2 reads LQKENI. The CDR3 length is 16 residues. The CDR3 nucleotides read TGTGCCAGCTCACCGAAAGGCCCACTAGCCAAAAGCATTCAGTACTTC. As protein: CASSPKGPLAKSIQYF. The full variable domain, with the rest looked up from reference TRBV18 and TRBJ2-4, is NAGVMQNPRHLVRRRGQEARLRCSPMKGHSHVYWYRQLPEEGLKFMVYLQKENIIDESGMPKERFSAEFPKEGPSILRIQQVVRGDSAAYFCASSPKGPLAKSIQYFGAGTRLSVL.

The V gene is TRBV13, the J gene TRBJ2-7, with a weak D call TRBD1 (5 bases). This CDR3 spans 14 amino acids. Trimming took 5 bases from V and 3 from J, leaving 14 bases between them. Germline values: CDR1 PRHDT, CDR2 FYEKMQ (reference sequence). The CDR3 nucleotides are TGTGCCAGCAGCCCGAAGACAGACCACTACGAGCAGTACTTC. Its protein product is CASSPKTDHYEQYF.

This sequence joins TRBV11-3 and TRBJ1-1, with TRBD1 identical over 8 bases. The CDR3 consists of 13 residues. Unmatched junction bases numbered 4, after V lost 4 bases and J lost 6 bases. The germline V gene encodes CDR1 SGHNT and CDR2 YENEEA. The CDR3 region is CASSSAQGAEAFF. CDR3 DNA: TGTGCCAGCAGCTCGGCACAGGGGGCTGAAGCTTTCTTT. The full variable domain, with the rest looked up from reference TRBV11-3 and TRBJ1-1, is EAGVVQSPRYKIIEKKQPVAFWCNPISGHNTLYWYLQNLGQGPELLIRYENEEAVDDSQLPKDRFSAERLKGVDSTLKIQPAELGDSAVYLCASSSAQGAEAFFGQGTRLTVV.

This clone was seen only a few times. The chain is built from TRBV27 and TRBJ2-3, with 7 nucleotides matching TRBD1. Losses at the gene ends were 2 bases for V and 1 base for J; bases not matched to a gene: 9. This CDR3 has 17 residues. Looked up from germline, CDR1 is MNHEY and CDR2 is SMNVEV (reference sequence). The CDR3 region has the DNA TGTGCCAGCAGTTTAGTTGCCGGGACAGAACGCACAGATACGCAGTATTTT. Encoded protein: CASSLVAGTERTDTQYF.

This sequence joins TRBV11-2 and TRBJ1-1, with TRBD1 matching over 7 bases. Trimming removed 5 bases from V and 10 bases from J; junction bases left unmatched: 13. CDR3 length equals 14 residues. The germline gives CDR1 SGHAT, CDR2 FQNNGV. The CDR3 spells CASSPGQAAVGAFF. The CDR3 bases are TGTGCCAGCAGCCCCGGACAGGCTGCCGTCGGAGCTTTCTTT.

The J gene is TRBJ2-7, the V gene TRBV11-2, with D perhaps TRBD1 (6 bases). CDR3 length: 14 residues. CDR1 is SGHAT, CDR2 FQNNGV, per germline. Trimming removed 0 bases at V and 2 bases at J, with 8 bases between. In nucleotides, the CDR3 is TGTGCCAGCAGCTTAGATAACAGGGCCTACGAGCAGTACTTC. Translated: CASSLDNRAYEQYF. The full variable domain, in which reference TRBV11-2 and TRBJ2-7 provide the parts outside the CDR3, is EAGVAQSPRYKIIEKRQSVAFWCNPISGHATLYWYQQILGQGPKLLIQFQNNGVVDDSQLPKDRFSAERLKGVDSTLKIQPAKLEDSAVYLCASSLDNRAYEQYFGPGTRLTVT.

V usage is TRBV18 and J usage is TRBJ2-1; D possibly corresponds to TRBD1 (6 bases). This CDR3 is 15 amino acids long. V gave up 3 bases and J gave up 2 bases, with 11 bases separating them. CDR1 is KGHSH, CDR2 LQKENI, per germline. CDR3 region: CASSPHRDTYNEQFF. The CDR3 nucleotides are TGTGCCAGCTCACCCCACAGGGATACCTACAATGAGCAGTTCTTC.

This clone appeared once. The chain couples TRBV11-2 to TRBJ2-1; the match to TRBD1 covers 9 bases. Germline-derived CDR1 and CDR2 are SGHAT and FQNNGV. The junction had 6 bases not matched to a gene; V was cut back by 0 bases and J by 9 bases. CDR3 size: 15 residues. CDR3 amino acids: CASSLDRQGVSEQFF. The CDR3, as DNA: TGTGCCAGCAGCTTAGATCGACAGGGGGTAAGTGAGCAGTTCTTC.

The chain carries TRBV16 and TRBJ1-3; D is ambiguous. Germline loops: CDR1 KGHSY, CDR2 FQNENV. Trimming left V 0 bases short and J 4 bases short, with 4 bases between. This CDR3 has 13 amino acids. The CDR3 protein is CASSQSVGNTIYF. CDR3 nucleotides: TGTGCCAGCAGCCAATCCGTCGGAAACACCATATATTTT.

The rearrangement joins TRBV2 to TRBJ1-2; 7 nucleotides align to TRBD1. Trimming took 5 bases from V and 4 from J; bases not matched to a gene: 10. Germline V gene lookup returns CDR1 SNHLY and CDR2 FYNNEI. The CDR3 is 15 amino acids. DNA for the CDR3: TGTGCCAGCAGTTTCCCAACGGGACAGATCTATGGCTACACCTTC. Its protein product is CASSFPTGQIYGYTF.

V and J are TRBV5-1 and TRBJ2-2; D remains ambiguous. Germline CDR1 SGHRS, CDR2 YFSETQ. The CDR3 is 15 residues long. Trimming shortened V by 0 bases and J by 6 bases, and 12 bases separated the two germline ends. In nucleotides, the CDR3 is TGCGCCAGCAGCTTGGTAACCGCGGAAGCCGGGGAGCTGTTTTTT. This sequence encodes CASSLVTAEAGELFF.

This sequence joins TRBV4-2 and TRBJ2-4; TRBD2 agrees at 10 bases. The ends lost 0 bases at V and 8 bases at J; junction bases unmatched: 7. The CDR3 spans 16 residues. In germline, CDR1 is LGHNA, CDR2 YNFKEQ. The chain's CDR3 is CASSQDLLAGAHIQYF. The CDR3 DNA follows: TGTGCCAGCAGCCAAGATTTGCTAGCGGGGGCGCACATTCAGTACTTC.

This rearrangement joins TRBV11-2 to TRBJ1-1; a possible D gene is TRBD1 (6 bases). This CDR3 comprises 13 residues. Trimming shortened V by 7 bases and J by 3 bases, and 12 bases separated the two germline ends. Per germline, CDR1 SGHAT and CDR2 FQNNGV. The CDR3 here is CASIGRGDTEAFF. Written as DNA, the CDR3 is TGTGCCAGCATAGGCAGGGGAGACACTGAAGCTTTCTTT.